The 21 T cell receptor beta chains presented below share a single source sample, sequenced in a study of T cells in Graves' hyperthyroidism and ophthalmopathy. From RNA transcripts, TCR beta CDR3 regions were amplified. The study used the HTBI primer set for a first-round RT-PCR of the TCR CDR3. TCRdb used MiXCR to reprocess the multiplex PCR reads, holding one entry per CDR3 protein. The data show 300,000 to 350,000 distinct CDR3 sequences, roughly 17% seen once. The sequencing input was blood. Receptors originate from a young man with Graves' hyperthyroidism.

This clonotype was observed at least ten times. The chain is built from TRBV27 and TRBJ1-5, with a tentative D call TRBD1 (6 bases). Germline V gives CDR1 MNHEY, CDR2 SMNVEV (reference sequence). V was shortened by 5 bases and J by 7 bases, with 18 bases between the two germline ends. The CDR3 is 15 residues long. The CDR3 nucleotides are TGTGCCAGCAGTCCCGCCTGGGGGGCATACCAGCCCCAGCATTTT. Its translation: CASSPAWGAYQPQHF.

This clonotype occurred a few times. This could be a read error, since a much larger clone is one nucleotide away. The genes are TRBV3-1 and TRBJ1-5, with D perhaps matching TRBD1 (6 bases). Per germline, CDR1 LGHDT and CDR2 YNNKEL (reference sequence). The CDR3 is made up of 14 amino acids. The CDR3, as DNA: TGTGTCAGCAGCCAGCGTACAGGGAGCCAGCCCCAGCATTTT. Its translation: CVSSQRTGSQPQHF. Using reference TRBV3-1 and TRBJ1-5 for the parts outside the CDR3, the full variable domain is DTAVSQTPKYLVTQMGNDKSIKCEQNLGHDTMYWYKQDSKKFLKIMFSYNNKELIINETVPNRFSPKSPDKAHLNLHINSLELGDSAVYFCVSSQRTGSQPQHFGDGTRLSIL.

V and J are TRBV24-1 and TRBJ2-3; 9 nucleotides match TRBD2. CDR1 and CDR2 (germline): KGHDR, SFDVKD. V lost 1 base and J lost 2; bases outside the gene matches: 6. The CDR3 loop spans 17 amino acids. CDR3 region: CATSDFGLAGTTDTQYF. CDR3 nucleotide sequence: TGTGCCACCAGTGATTTCGGCCTAGCGGGAACCACAGATACGCAGTATTTT.

As concerns this clonotype: A clone one base away is much larger, so this may be a read error. The chain uses TRBV28 and TRBJ1-1, with TRBD1 matching 8 bases. Trimming removed 7 bases from V and 6 bases from J; junction bases left unmatched: 10. CDR3 length: 14 residues. Germline CDR1 is MDHEN and CDR2 is SYDVKM. DNA of the CDR3: TGTGCCAGCATCCCCGGACAGGGAAGATCTGAAGCTTTCTTT. Translating it yields CASIPGQGRSEAFF.

This clonotype was seen ten or more times. V gene TRBV29-1 combines with J gene TRBJ2-7, with unresolved D. V lost 4 bases and J 0 bases, leaving 7 bases between the germline ends. The CDR3 consists of 12 residues. The germline V gene encodes CDR1 SQVTM and CDR2 ANQGSEA. CDR3 sequence reads: CSVVVSSYEQYF. The CDR3 DNA reads as TGCAGCGTTGTAGTCAGCTCCTACGAGCAGTACTTC.

The table lists this clonotype with many counts. V and J are TRBV12-3 or TRBV12-4 and TRBJ2-2; tentative D call: TRBD2 (7 bases). This CDR3 spans 15 amino acids. V was pared by 5 bases and J by 5 bases, with 15 bases between. The CDR3 reads CASSLGGLRTGELFF. The CDR3, as DNA: TGTGCCAGCAGTCTCGGGGGGCTTCGGACCGGGGAGCTGTTTTTT.

V gene TRBV12-3 or TRBV12-4 combines with J gene TRBJ1-3, with D uncertain. Trimming removed 2 bases from V and 4 bases from J, with 12 bases in between. The CDR3 is 15 residues long. This chain's CDR3 is CASSLNPLGGNTIYF. The CDR3 coding sequence is TGTGCCAGCAGTTTAAACCCCTTGGGGGGAAACACCATATATTTT.

The table lists this clonotype with many counts. The chain uses TRBV5-1 and TRBJ1-6; TRBD1 matches 7 bases. CDR1 is SGHRS and CDR2 is YFSETQ in the germline V gene. CDR3 length: 14 amino acids. After removal of 4 bases from V and 10 bases from J, the junction contained 8 bases not matched to a gene. The CDR3 DNA reads TGCGCCAGCAGCCTGGACAGGAGACGCTCACCCCTCCACTTT. It translates to CASSLDRRRSPLHF.

This clonotype has more than one count but fewer than ten. CDR3 DNA: TGTGCCAGCAGCCGTACAACGGGACGGCGGGAAGAGACCCAGTACTTC. It yields the protein CASSRTTGRREETQYF. V usage is TRBV11-2 and J usage is TRBJ2-5; the D call may be TRBD1 or TRBD2 (5 bases each). The CDR3 has 16 residues. The V end lost 5 bases, the J end lost 3 bases, and 19 bases lay between the germline ends. Germline CDR1 reads SGHAT; CDR2 reads FQNNGV.

V usage is TRBV5-6 and J usage is TRBJ2-5; 7 bases match TRBD2. The trim removed 4 bases at V and 9 bases at J, leaving 3 bases unmatched. The CDR3 spans 11 residues. Germline CDR1 and CDR2: SGHDT and YYEEEE. CDR3 nucleotides: TGTGCCAGCAGCATGGGGAGGGCCCAGTACTTC. It encodes CASSMGRAQYF.

This chain connects TRBV19 to TRBJ1-2; unclear D gene. This CDR3 region has 16 residues. Trimming cost V 7 bases and J 8 bases, with 26 bases left between them. Per germline, CDR1 LNHDA and CDR2 SQIVND (reference sequence). The CDR3 protein is CASISLFRGEADGYTF. CDR3 bases: TGTGCCAGTATATCCTTATTCCGGGGAGAGGCGGACGGCTACACCTTC.

This chain joins TRBV25-1 and TRBJ2-1, with no clear D. In germline, CDR1 is MGHDK, CDR2 SYGVNS. Trimming shortened V by 11 bases and J by 0 bases, and 5 bases separated the two germline ends. This CDR3 has 11 residues. The CDR3 sequence is CAGSSYNEQFF. The CDR3 nucleotides are TGTGCCGGAAGCTCCTACAATGAGCAGTTCTTC.

This clonotype was found a few times. The chain has TRBV7-9 and TRBJ1-1; 7 nucleotides align to TRBD1. J lost 3 bases, V lost 1 base, and 5 bases had no gene match. The V gene's germline CDR1 is SEHNR and CDR2 FQNEAQ (reference sequence). CDR3 length: 15 amino acids. The CDR3 DNA is TGTGCCAGCAGCTTAGGGGCAGGGGGGGACACTGAAGCTTTCTTT. This encodes CASSLGAGGDTEAFF.

This clonotype was recorded only once. The chain uses TRBV20-1 and TRBJ1-3, with a tentative D call TRBD1 (5 bases). The germline V gene has CDR1 DFQATT and CDR2 SNEGSKA (reference sequence). The CDR3 length is 14 residues. Trimming cost V 5 bases and J 0 bases, with 11 bases left between them. The CDR3 loop reads CSAFDRGSGNTIYF. Here the CDR3 DNA reads TGCAGTGCTTTTGACAGAGGCTCTGGAAACACCATATATTTT.

This clonotype occurred a few times. The genes are TRBV12-3 or TRBV12-4 and TRBJ1-2; 7 nucleotides match TRBD1. The CDR3 sequence is 12 residues long. V was clipped by 6 bases and J by 8 bases; unmatched bases: 6. The CDR3 DNA follows: TGTGCCAGCAGCACCTCCAGGGGGGGCTACACCTTC. Amino acid sequence: CASSTSRGGYTF.

This clonotype has at least ten counts. V and J are TRBV7-2 and TRBJ1-2; D not certain. Germline-derived CDR1 and CDR2 are SGHTA and FQGNSA. V was trimmed by 5 bases and J by 2 bases, leaving 9 bases between them. The CDR3 is made up of 13 amino acids. Here the CDR3 reads CASSPDVNYGYTF. DNA for the CDR3: TGTGCCAGCAGCCCGGACGTGAACTATGGCTACACCTTC. The variable domain in full, with the rest retrieved from reference TRBV7-2 and TRBJ1-2, is GAGVSQSPSNKVTEKGKDVELRCDPISGHTALYWYRQSLGQGLEFLIYFQGNSAPDKSGLPSDRFSAERTGGSVSTLTIQRTQQEDSAVYLCASSPDVNYGYTFGSGTRLTVV.

On this clonotype: A read error may produce the germline difference seen at one junction end. This sequence joins TRBV28 and TRBJ1-1; D call uncertain. The CDR3 covers 14 residues. Looked up from germline, CDR1 is MDHEN and CDR2 is SYDVKM. The CDR3: CDSSSPTEKAEAFF. CDR3 coding DNA: TGTGACAGCAGTTCACCGACTGAAAAGGCTGAAGCTTTCTTT.

This clonotype was detected a few times. The V and J genes are TRBV15 and TRBJ2-3, with TRBD2 as a possible D gene (6 bases). CDR1 is LNHNV, CDR2 YYDKDF, per germline (reference sequence). Trimming took off 0 bases at V and 5 bases at J, with 21 bases between the two ends. This CDR3 spans 18 amino acids. The CDR3 reads CATSRESPSGRTEDTQYF. In DNA form, the CDR3 reads TGTGCCACCAGCAGAGAATCACCTTCAGGGAGGACCGAAGATACGCAGTATTTT.

A few counts support this clonotype. The chain is built from TRBV4-1 and TRBJ2-5, with TRBD1 matching over 7 bases. The CDR3 is 16 amino acids. Germline CDR1 and CDR2: MGHRA and YSYEKL. Trimming took 2 bases from V and 3 from J; bases not matched to a gene: 9. Here the CDR3 DNA reads TGCGCCAGCAGCCAACCGGGACAGACCCGGGAAGAGACCCAGTACTTC. Its protein is CASSQPGQTREETQYF.

The V and J genes are TRBV20-1 and TRBJ2-7, with TRBD2 matching 7 bases. This CDR3 comprises 14 residues. After removal of 1 base from V and 5 bases from J, the junction contained 8 bases not matched to a gene. Germline loops: CDR1 DFQATT, CDR2 SNEGSKA (reference sequence). CDR3 DNA: TGCAGTGCTAGAGGGGCGGGAGAGGGGAACGAGCAGTACTTC. Its protein is CSARGAGEGNEQYF.

This clonotype occurred a few times. The chain uses TRBV6-1 and TRBJ2-3; 10 bases match TRBD2. Germline lookup yields CDR1 MNHNS and CDR2 SASEGT. Trimming took 6 bases from V and 4 from J; bases not matched to a gene: 10. The CDR3 loop spans 16 amino acids. This CDR3 is CASSREREGRADTQYF. DNA for the CDR3: TGTGCCAGCAGCCGGGAGCGGGAGGGCCGCGCAGATACGCAGTATTTT.